This paragraph covers one TCR beta chain sequence. TCRdb's table, derived via immunoSEQ multiplex PCR, lists solely in-frame clones and lacks some. The table lists 120,000 or so clones, 70% to 85% of them singletons. The data are from a study of blood T cell repertoires in COVID-19. With V trimmed by 3 bases and J by 5 bases, 12 bases remained unmatched. The germline CDR1 and CDR2 sequences are LGHNA and YSLEER. The CDR3 is 18 residues long. This chain uses TRBV4-3 with TRBJ1-4; 10 bases match TRBD1. The sample taken for sequencing was peripheral blood. This TCR came from a woman in her sixties or seventies with acute or convalescent COVID-19. This CDR3 reads CASSQASGTGATNEKLFF. The DNA for the CDR3 is TGCGCCAGCAGCCAGGCTTCCGGGACAGGGGCGACAAATGAAAAACTGTTTTTT.